This T cell receptor (beta chain) is from a study of molecular identifiers for immune sequencing clone quantification (dated by TCRdb to 2017 to 2018). Regarding the research as a whole: For a replicate experiment, RNA from about 21,000 or 97,000 naive CD8 T cells was divided into five aliquots, of which four were sequenced. This methods study benchmarked molecular-identifier clustering-based TCR repertoire sequencing (MIDCIRS) and TCR RNA copy counting, using CD8 T cells to do so. On the study overall, not on this receptor specifically: When barcode sub-clustering was omitted, TCR diversity was inflated by chimeric consensus sequences, with chimeras reaching as high as 47%. Spiked-in Jurkat TCR RNA equivalent to a single cell was reported to be detectable even among approximately 1 million naive CD8 T cells. Naive libraries contained spiked-in Jurkat TCR RNA (approximately nine copies' worth), which is not part of the donor repertoire. Identical TCR molecules sharing a barcode could cause highly expanded clone sizes to be underestimated. Modeling estimated approximately 3 recovered TCR RNA copies per cell, compared with around 9.7 by digital PCR, which implies about 30% capture efficiency. In CMV-specific effector cells, over 99% of molecules were held by clones above 20 RNA copies, whereas under 1% of molecules were held by such clones in naive cells.

Spanning cysteine to phenylalanine, the CDR3 consists of 16 amino acids. This entry keeps only the CDR3 DNA: 48 bases, framed from base 1. V gives up 6 bases and J gives up 0 bases, and the segment between their germline ends measures 12 bases. The CDR1 and CDR2 encoded by the germline V gene (reference sequence) are LNHDA and SQIVND. Library prep was done by PCR. Reads for this sample came from a NextSeq 500. Bulk TCR libraries were made following a previously described method, with the TCR primers given in Table S5. The Qiagen AllPrep DNA/RNA kit was used to purify total RNA. Before analysis, reads from multiple sequencing runs of one library were combined. Processing in the source paper ran as follows. Only reads with exact TCR constant sequence were kept, trimmed to 150 nt, and grouped by their 12-nt molecular barcodes. Within each barcode group, reads were sub-clustered at a 15% Levenshtein threshold, and quality-weighted consensus sequences were built per RNA molecule. Non-functional sequences were filtered out, along with any lower-count sequence sitting one edit away from another sequence. Barcode sub-clusters with fewer than 20% of the maximum read count were removed, based on fitting two negative binomial distributions. TCRdb reran the public reads through fastp at Q25 and MiXCR, keeping productive beta chains. Records with the same CDR3 protein are collapsed into one entry carrying the most frequent genes and DNA. The V and J calls and clone size are TCRdb's, not the authors'. For this sample the table gives approximately 680,000 distinct CDR3 sequences, of which 25% were detected only once. 0.7% to 0.95% of the sample is held by the ten biggest clonotypes.

Libraries of naive CD8 T cells were built from approximately 20,000 to 1,000,000 sorted cells, with 10%, 30% or 50% of the purified RNA used. On a BD FACSAria II, naive CD8 T cells were FACS-sorted as CD8+CD4-CCR7+CD45RA+ and collected into RLT Plus buffer. To test detection sensitivity, Jurkat RNA equal to ten TCR copies was added to samples of about 20,000-1,000,000 naive CD8 T cells. Enrichment of CD8 T cells was performed with RosetteSep CD8+ T Cell Enrichment Cocktail and Ficoll-Paque, after which ACK red cell lysis was carried out. Only a few counts were recorded for this clonotype. Its binding antigen is unknown. Nothing much larger sits one base from this clone, and base qualities are not available.

The sequence derives from a human donor in good health. Some libraries in this study had Jurkat cell RNA spiked in. The V and J genes are TRBV19 and TRBJ2-6, with no D gene named confidently. The sequencing input was naive CD8+ T cells from blood, with Jurkat cell RNA spiked in. What the cell subset or site label conveys for this sample: FACS-sorted CD8+CD4-CCR7+CD45RA+ naive T cells. In nucleotides, the sequence is TGTGCCAGTAGGCAAGACGGTTACTCTGGGGCCAACGTCCTGACTTTC. This encodes CASRQDGYSGANVLTF.